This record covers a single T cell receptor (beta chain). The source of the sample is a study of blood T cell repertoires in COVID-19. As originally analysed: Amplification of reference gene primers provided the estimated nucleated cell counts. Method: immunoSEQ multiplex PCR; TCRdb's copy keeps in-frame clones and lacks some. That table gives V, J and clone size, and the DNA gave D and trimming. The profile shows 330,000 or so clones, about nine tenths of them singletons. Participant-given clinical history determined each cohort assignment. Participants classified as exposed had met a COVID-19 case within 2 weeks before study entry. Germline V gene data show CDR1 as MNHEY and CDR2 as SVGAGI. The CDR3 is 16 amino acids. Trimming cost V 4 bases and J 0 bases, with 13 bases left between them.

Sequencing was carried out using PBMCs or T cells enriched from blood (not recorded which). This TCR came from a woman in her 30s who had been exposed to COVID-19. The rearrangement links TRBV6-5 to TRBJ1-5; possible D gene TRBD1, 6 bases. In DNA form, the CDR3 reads TGTGCCAGCAGTTTACAGGGCCCATATAGCAATCAGCCCCAGCATTTT. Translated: CASSLQGPYSNQPQHF.